This TCR beta chain was documented in a study of vaccination effects on CD4 cells after COVID-19. For this clone: Its cognate antigen is unknown.

In the ViraFEST assay, antigen-specific CD4+ clonotypes were identified by expansion after peptide-pool stimulation. Upon completion of around eleven days in culture, CD4+ T cells were isolated. V dropped 0 bases and J dropped 2; count of bases not matched to a gene: 4. CDR3 length: 17 residues. CDR1 and CDR2 from the germline V gene are SEHNR and FQNEAQ (reference sequence). TCRdb's table, derived via immunoSEQ multiplex PCR, lists solely in-frame clones and lacks some. There are over 7,500 clones in the sample; 65% to 80% occur only once, and roughly 12% lies in the top ten. This rearrangement joins TRBV7-9 to TRBJ2-6; TRBD1 matches at 7 bases. The receptor comes from a human donor who received a COVID-19 vaccine. The source was CD4+ T cells from PBMCs cultured with HCoV-229E spike peptides, collected before COVID-19 vaccination. The CDR3 coding sequence is TGTGCCAGCAGCTTAGCGACAGGGTCCGCTGGGGCCAACGTCCTGACTTTC. Translated: CASSLATGSAGANVLTF.